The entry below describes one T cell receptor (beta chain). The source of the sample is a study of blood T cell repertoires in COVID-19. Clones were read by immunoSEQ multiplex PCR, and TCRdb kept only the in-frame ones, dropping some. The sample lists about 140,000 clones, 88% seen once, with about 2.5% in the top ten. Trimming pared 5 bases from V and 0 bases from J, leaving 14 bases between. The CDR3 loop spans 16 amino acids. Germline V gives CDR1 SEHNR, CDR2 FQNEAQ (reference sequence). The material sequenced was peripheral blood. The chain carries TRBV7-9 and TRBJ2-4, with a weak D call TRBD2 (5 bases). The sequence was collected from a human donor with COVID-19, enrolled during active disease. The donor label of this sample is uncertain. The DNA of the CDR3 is TGTGCCAGCAGCCCAGGCGGGCTGGGAGCCAAAAACATTCAGTACTTC. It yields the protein CASSPGGLGAKNIQYF.